This T cell receptor (beta chain) was retrieved from a study of T cell responses to AZD1222 COVID-19 vaccine. The study, taken as a whole, reports: White British ancestry dominated among donors, who included more females, and clonal diversity was possibly underestimated. After the peak T cell response, and only then, were repertoires sampled. Baseline seropositivity characterized only six AZD1222 recipients.

This clone appeared once. The antigen is unknown. This sample includes further DNA sequences coding for the same CDR3. The protocol was immunoSEQ multiplex PCR, while the TCRdb copy is restricted to in-frame clones and leaves out a portion. The table records about 69,000 clones, around four fifths of them present only once. V was shortened by 0 bases and J by 1 base, with 4 bases between the two germline ends. CDR1 is SGHRS and CDR2 is YFSETQ in the germline V gene. The CDR3 is 13 amino acids. Sequencing used peripheral blood, obtained 28 days after the second AZD1222 dose. This TCR was recovered from an adult who received the AZD1222 COVID-19 vaccine. This chain links TRBV5-1 with TRBJ1-1; D uncertain. The CDR3 DNA reads TGCGCCAGCAGCTTGGGGGGGAACACTGAAGCTTTCTTT. Its translation is CASSLGGNTEAFF.